This entry lists 8 T cell receptor beta chains sequenced from one sample in a study of cytomegalovirus exposure and HLA in healthy donors. Primers included in the PCR were 60 Vbeta and 13 Jbeta primers. Data came from immunoSEQ multiplex PCR; TCRdb stores just in-frame clones and leaves some out. Here the sample spans about 90,000 clones, roughly 80% being singletons. Sequencing input: PBMCs. The receptors derive from a man aged 25-45 years in good health and CMV-seronegative.

J is TRBJ2-1 and V is TRBV19, with 12 bases aligning to TRBD2. The V segment lost 2 bases and the J segment 5 bases; nucleotides outside the gene matches: 4. This CDR3 contains 16 residues. Germline V gene data show CDR1 as LNHDA and CDR2 as SQIVND (reference sequence). CDR3 in amino acids: CASSILAGGSDNEQFF. For the CDR3, the DNA is TGTGCCAGTAGTATACTAGCGGGGGGGTCCGACAATGAGCAGTTCTTC. Combining the CDR3 with reference TRBV19 and TRBJ2-1 gives the whole variable domain DGGITQSPKYLFRKEGQNVTLSCEQNLNHDAMYWYRQDPGQGLRLIYYSQIVNDFQKGDIAEGYSVSREKKESFPLTVTSAQKNPTAFYLCASSILAGGSDNEQFFGPGTRLTVL.

The gene calls are TRBV25-1 and TRBJ1-5; TRBD1 might be the D (6 bases). Trimming stripped 4 bases from V and 6 bases from J, with 10 bases between. Germline V gene sequence: CDR1 MGHDK, CDR2 SYGVNS. The length of the CDR3 is 13 residues. The DNA for the CDR3 is TGTGCCAGCAGTGGAGGGGGGGTTCAGCCCCAGCATTTT. Its protein product is CASSGGGVQPQHF. The full variable domain, its missing parts supplied by reference TRBV25-1 and TRBJ1-5, is EADIYQTPRYLVIGTGKKITLECSQTMGHDKMYWYQQDPGMELHLIHYSYGVNSTEKGDLSSESTVSRIRTEHFPLTLESARPSHTSQYLCASSGGGVQPQHFGDGTRLSIL.

This clone was seen a handful of times. CDR3 sequence (DNA): TGTGCCAGCAGCCAAACGGGGGGCGAAGCTTTCTTT. It codes for CASSQTGGEAFF. The chain employs TRBV7-9 and TRBJ1-1, with D perhaps TRBD1 (6 bases). V was pared by 5 bases and J by 8 bases, with 12 bases between. The CDR3 is made up of 12 amino acids. CDR1 SEHNR and CDR2 FQNEAQ come from the germline V gene (reference sequence).

V gene TRBV18 combines with J gene TRBJ2-2; 7 nucleotides agree with TRBD1. The CDR3 consists of 15 residues. Germline V gene data show CDR1 as KGHSH and CDR2 as LQKENI. V was pared by 3 bases and J by 1 base, with 2 bases of the junction left unmatched. Here the CDR3 reads CASSPGQVNTGELFF. CDR3 bases: TGTGCCAGCTCACCTGGACAGGTGAACACCGGGGAGCTGTTTTTT.

For the CDR3, the DNA is TGTGCCAGCAGCGTACTGCAGGAGGGAGATACGCAGTATTTT. It yields the protein CASSVLQEGDTQYF. The J gene is TRBJ2-3, the V gene TRBV9, with a weak D call TRBD2 (6 bases). The germline gives CDR1 SGDLS, CDR2 YYNGEE. The CDR3 loop spans 14 amino acids. Deletions cut 1 base from V and 5 bases from J, with 11 bases between.

The V and J genes are TRBV7-8 and TRBJ2-5; D is perhaps TRBD2 (5 bases). Trimming removed 0 bases from V and 4 bases from J, with 9 bases in between. Looked up from germline, CDR1 is SGHVS and CDR2 is FQNEAQ. This CDR3 has 14 amino acids. The CDR3: CASSLASGRETQYF. The CDR3 DNA reads as TGTGCCAGCAGCTTAGCGAGCGGTCGAGAGACCCAGTACTTC.

The sample holds a few counts of this clone. This chain uses TRBV19 with TRBJ2-3; a weak D match, TRBD2 (7 bases). Germline loops: CDR1 LNHDA, CDR2 SQIVND (reference sequence). This CDR3 comprises 15 residues. Deletions cut 9 bases from V and 2 bases from J, with 18 bases between. In nucleotides, the CDR3 is TGTGCCAGCAGGTGGGGGGGCTTCAACACAGATACGCAGTATTTT. As protein: CASRWGGFNTDTQYF.

The chain recombines TRBV2 with TRBJ1-5; TRBD1 matches at 11 bases. V lost 7 bases to trimming and J lost 1 base; unmatched junction nucleotides: 3. The germline V gene encodes CDR1 SNHLY and CDR2 FYNNEI. The CDR3 totals 15 residues. CDR3 nucleotides: TGTGCCAGCATACGGGACAGGGGGAGCAATCAGCCCCAGCATTTT. Amino acid sequence: CASIRDRGSNQPQHF.